These T cell receptor beta chains were read from a single sample in a study of OX40 agonist ivuxolimab in advanced cancers. Clones were read by immunoSEQ multiplex PCR, and TCRdb kept only the in-frame ones, dropping some. Counted here are about 15,000 clones, under 95% occurring once; the ten biggest clones make up 23%. Source: CD4+ or CD8+ T cells sorted from blood, taken in a trial of the OX40 agonist ivuxolimab. The receptors here all came from an adult with an advanced solid tumor such as melanoma, head and neck, liver or kidney cancer. CDR3s include the opening cysteine and the closing phenylalanine or tryptophan. The order of the fields is V gene, J gene, D gene, clone size, CDR3 length, CDR3 DNA, CDR3 protein. A D gene is named only where the DNA matches it firmly. Clone size, where shown, is once, few, many, or a class for clones that have expanded.

v_gene: TRBV5-1
j_gene: TRBJ2-7
d_gene: TRBD1
abundance: -
len: 12
CDR3nt: TGCGCCAGCAGCTGGACAGGGACCGAGCAGTACTTC
CDR3aa: CASSWTGTEQYF

v_gene: TRBV13
j_gene: TRBJ2-6
d_gene: -
abundance: -
len: 13
CDR3nt: TGTGCCAGCAGCCAGGGAGGGGCCAACGTCCTGACTTTC
CDR3aa: CASSQGGANVLTF

v_gene: TRBV2
j_gene: TRBJ2-3
d_gene: -
abundance: -
len: 16
CDR3nt: TGTGCCAGCAGTGAAAGGATAGCGGCTGTCGATGATACGCAGTATTTT
CDR3aa: CASSERIAAVDDTQYF

v_gene: TRBV9
j_gene: TRBJ2-6
d_gene: TRBD1
abundance: -
len: 19
CDR3nt: TGTGCCAGCAGCGTAGCTATGGGACAGGGGGCTTTTGGGGCCAACGTCCTGACTTTC
CDR3aa: CASSVAMGQGAFGANVLTF

v_gene: TRBV10-2
j_gene: TRBJ2-1
d_gene: TRBD2
abundance: -
len: 15
CDR3nt: TGCGCCAGCAGTGAGGTAGCGGGAGCCTACAATGAGCAGTTCTTC
CDR3aa: CASSEVAGAYNEQFF

v_gene: TRBV7-9
j_gene: TRBJ2-7
d_gene: TRBD2
abundance: -
len: 16
CDR3nt: TGTGCCAGCAGCCACTCTCGACTAGCGGGAGAGTACGAGCAGTACTTC
CDR3aa: CASSHSRLAGEYEQYF

v_gene: TRBV10-3
j_gene: TRBJ1-2
d_gene: -
abundance: -
len: 14
CDR3nt: TGTGCCATCAGTGAGCCCGCCTGGGACTATGGCTACACCTTC
CDR3aa: CAISEPAWDYGYTF

v_gene: TRBV5-5
j_gene: TRBJ1-5
d_gene: -
abundance: -
len: 15
CDR3nt: TGTGCCAGCAGCTCAGGTCCGTGGGGCAATCAGCCCCAGCATTTT
CDR3aa: CASSSGPWGNQPQHF

v_gene: TRBV13
j_gene: TRBJ2-7
d_gene: -
abundance: -
len: 13
CDR3nt: TGTGCCAGCGGACCTCACCCGAGCTACGAGCAGTACTTC
CDR3aa: CASGPHPSYEQYF

v_gene: TRBV11-3
j_gene: TRBJ2-1
d_gene: -
abundance: -
len: 15
CDR3nt: TGTGCCAGCAGCTTAGAGGGCGGATCCTACAATGAGCAGTTCTTC
CDR3aa: CASSLEGGSYNEQFF

v_gene: TRBV27
j_gene: TRBJ2-7
d_gene: -
abundance: -
len: 14
CDR3nt: TGTGCCAGCAGTCTAACCTCCAGGGGCTACGAGCAGTACTTC
CDR3aa: CASSLTSRGYEQYF

v_gene: TRBV11-3
j_gene: TRBJ2-7
d_gene: -
abundance: -
len: 13
CDR3nt: TGTGCCAGCAGCTTTCATGTAGGCTACGAGCAGTACTTC
CDR3aa: CASSFHVGYEQYF

v_gene: TRBV9
j_gene: TRBJ2-5
d_gene: -
abundance: few
len: 13
CDR3nt: TGTGCCAGCAGCGTAGTTCTGGGGGAGACCCAGTACTTC
CDR3aa: CASSVVLGETQYF

v_gene: TRBV7-3
j_gene: TRBJ2-3
d_gene: -
abundance: once
len: 13
CDR3nt: TGTGCCAGCAGTTCCGCGGGTCGGGATACGCAGTATTTT
CDR3aa: CASSSAGRDTQYF

v_gene: TRBV2
j_gene: TRBJ2-7
d_gene: TRBD1
abundance: -
len: 15
CDR3nt: TGTGCCAGCAGCCCAGGACAGGGAATCCAATACGAGCAGTACTTC
CDR3aa: CASSPGQGIQYEQYF

v_gene: TRBV4-1
j_gene: TRBJ2-7
d_gene: TRBD2
abundance: once
len: 16
CDR3nt: TGCGCCAGCAGCCAATTGTCTAGCGGGAGTATCCACGAGCAGTACTTC
CDR3aa: CASSQLSSGSIHEQYF

v_gene: TRBV5-1
j_gene: TRBJ1-1
d_gene: -
abundance: -
len: 13
CDR3nt: TGCGCCAGCAGGGAGACGGGGAACACTGAAGCTTTCTTT
CDR3aa: CASRETGNTEAFF

v_gene: TRBV9
j_gene: TRBJ2-7
d_gene: -
abundance: -
len: 15
CDR3nt: TGTGCCAGCAGCGTAGACCGGGAGTCGGTCTACGAGCAGTACTTC
CDR3aa: CASSVDRESVYEQYF

v_gene: TRBV19
j_gene: TRBJ1-5
d_gene: -
abundance: -
len: 14
CDR3nt: TGTGCCAGTAGTAAGGGGTTGGGCAATCAGCCCCAGCATTTT
CDR3aa: CASSKGLGNQPQHF

v_gene: TRBV6-5
j_gene: TRBJ2-7
d_gene: -
abundance: -
len: 15
CDR3nt: TGTGCCAGCAGTTACTCCCGGGACATAACCTACGAGCAGTACTTC
CDR3aa: CASSYSRDITYEQYF

v_gene: TRBV7-6
j_gene: TRBJ2-7
d_gene: -
abundance: -
len: 14
CDR3nt: TGTGCCAGCAGCTCTAGGCCTGAGTCCTACGAGCAGTACTTC
CDR3aa: CASSSRPESYEQYF

v_gene: TRBV19
j_gene: TRBJ2-2
d_gene: -
abundance: -
len: 14
CDR3nt: TGTGCCAGCAGTTACGGACAGCTCACCGGGGAGCTGTTTTTT
CDR3aa: CASSYGQLTGELFF

v_gene: TRBV2
j_gene: TRBJ2-7
d_gene: TRBD1
abundance: -
len: 15
CDR3nt: TGTGCCAGCAGCGAGTCCGGGACAGGGGACTACGAGCAGTACTTC
CDR3aa: CASSESGTGDYEQYF

v_gene: TRBV18
j_gene: TRBJ2-1
d_gene: -
abundance: -
len: 11
CDR3nt: TGTGCCAGCTCACCAGGAAATGAGCAGTTCTTC
CDR3aa: CASSPGNEQFF

v_gene: TRBV6-4
j_gene: TRBJ2-2
d_gene: -
abundance: -
len: 16
CDR3nt: TGTGCCAGCAGTGACTCTTTTGGAGCCTTCACCGGGGAGCTGTTTTTT
CDR3aa: CASSDSFGAFTGELFF

v_gene: TRBV5-6
j_gene: TRBJ2-6
d_gene: TRBD1
abundance: -
len: 18
CDR3nt: TGTGCCAGCAGCTACCCGGGACAGGGGGCTGGTGGGGCCAACGTCCTGACTTTC
CDR3aa: CASSYPGQGAGGANVLTF

v_gene: TRBV28
j_gene: TRBJ2-5
d_gene: -
abundance: -
len: 16
CDR3nt: TGTGCCAGCAGTTCGCCGCCCGGGACCCTAGAGGAGACCCAGTACTTC
CDR3aa: CASSSPPGTLEETQYF

v_gene: TRBV19
j_gene: TRBJ1-3
d_gene: -
abundance: -
len: 18
CDR3nt: TGTGCCAGTAGTCTTACGCTCGGGGGCGAAGGATCTGGAAACACCATATATTTT
CDR3aa: CASSLTLGGEGSGNTIYF

v_gene: TRBV19
j_gene: TRBJ1-4
d_gene: -
abundance: -
len: 14
CDR3nt: TGTGCCAGTAGTACGGATGGACTAGGTGAAAAACTGTTTTTT
CDR3aa: CASSTDGLGEKLFF

v_gene: TRBV29-1
j_gene: TRBJ1-2
d_gene: -
abundance: -
len: 14
CDR3nt: TGCAGCATCCTGGGGGGGACGTGGATCTATGGCTACACCTTC
CDR3aa: CSILGGTWIYGYTF

v_gene: TRBV10-3
j_gene: TRBJ1-2
d_gene: -
abundance: -
len: 16
CDR3nt: TGTGCCATCAGTGCGACAAAGGGGGGGGTAACGGATGGCTACACCTTC
CDR3aa: CAISATKGGVTDGYTF

v_gene: TRBV6-1
j_gene: TRBJ2-1
d_gene: TRBD2
abundance: -
len: 15
CDR3nt: TGTGCCAGCAGTGAAGAGGAGACTAGCGGATACGAGCAGTTCTTC
CDR3aa: CASSEEETSGYEQFF

v_gene: TRBV19
j_gene: TRBJ2-7
d_gene: TRBD2
abundance: -
len: 14
CDR3nt: TGTGCCAGTAGTGGGGGGGTAAGCTCCTACGAGCAGTACTTC
CDR3aa: CASSGGVSSYEQYF

v_gene: TRBV9
j_gene: TRBJ2-1
d_gene: -
abundance: -
len: 16
CDR3nt: TGTGCCAGCAGTCCCCCAACAGGGACCACCTACAATGAGCAGTTCTTC
CDR3aa: CASSPPTGTTYNEQFF

v_gene: TRBV4-2
j_gene: TRBJ2-3
d_gene: -
abundance: -
len: 13
CDR3nt: TGTGCCAGCAGCCAAGTCCCGGGAGACACGCAGTATTTT
CDR3aa: CASSQVPGDTQYF